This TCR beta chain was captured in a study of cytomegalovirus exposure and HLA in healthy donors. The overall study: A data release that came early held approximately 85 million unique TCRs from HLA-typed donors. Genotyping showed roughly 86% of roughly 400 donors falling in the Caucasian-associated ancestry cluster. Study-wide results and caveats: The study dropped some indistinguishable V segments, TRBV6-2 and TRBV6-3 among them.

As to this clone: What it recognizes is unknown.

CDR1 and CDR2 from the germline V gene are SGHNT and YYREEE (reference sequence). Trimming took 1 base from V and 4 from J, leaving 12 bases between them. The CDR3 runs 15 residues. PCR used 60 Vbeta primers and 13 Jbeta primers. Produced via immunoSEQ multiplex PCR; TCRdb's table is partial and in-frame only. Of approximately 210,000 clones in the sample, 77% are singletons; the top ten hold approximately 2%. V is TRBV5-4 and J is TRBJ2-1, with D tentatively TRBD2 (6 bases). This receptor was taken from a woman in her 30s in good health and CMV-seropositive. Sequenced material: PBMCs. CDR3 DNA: TGTGCCAGCAGCTTGCAGGAGGGCCGGTACAATGAGCAGTTCTTC. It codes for CASSLQEGRYNEQFF.